A selection of T cell receptor beta chains follows, all from one sample in a study of T cells in Graves' hyperthyroidism and ophthalmopathy. Each CDR3 protein is one row after TCRdb ran MiXCR on the multiplex PCR reads. The sample records about 290,000 distinct CDR3 sequences, roughly 13% being singletons. Specimen: blood. The receptors stem from a woman in her twenties or thirties with Graves' hyperthyroidism that later progressed to Graves' ophthalmopathy. Both conserved end residues are part of each CDR3. Each record gives: V gene, J gene, CDR3 protein.

V: TRBV5-1
J: TRBJ2-7
CDR3: CASSPGRVGRSSYEQYF

V: TRBV6-1
J: TRBJ1-6
CDR3: CASSGGPLWLPLHF

V: TRBV6-1
J: TRBJ1-5
CDR3: CASSYPPQTVNQPQHF

V: TRBV2
J: TRBJ2-1
CDR3: CATRRGDPYNEQFF

V: TRBV4-3
J: TRBJ2-2
CDR3: CASSQDRGFSGELFF

V: TRBV11-3
J: TRBJ2-1
CDR3: CASSARDRFDEQFF

V: TRBV12-3/TRBV12-4
J: TRBJ2-7
CDR3: CASSTSDVGPYEQYF

V: TRBV27
J: TRBJ1-2
CDR3: CASSLSQGYGYTF

V: TRBV2
J: TRBJ1-5
CDR3: CASEGQGVVGQPQHF

V: TRBV2
J: TRBJ2-1
CDR3: CASSEDWSSYNEQFF

V: TRBV6-6
J: TRBJ2-1
CDR3: CASSYTLTAEQFF

V: TRBV28
J: TRBJ2-5
CDR3: CASSLLGTGIQETQYF

V: TRBV5-6
J: TRBJ1-1
CDR3: CASSRYGQGGTEAFF

V: TRBV11-2
J: TRBJ2-7
CDR3: CASSFSVLGGFLSYEQYF

V: TRBV6-2/TRBV6-3
J: TRBJ2-7
CDR3: CASIADREGEEEQYF

V: TRBV3-1
J: TRBJ2-7
CDR3: CASSPPRPHEQYF

V: TRBV4-1
J: TRBJ2-1
CDR3: CASSQDSGLAGGSIEQSF

V: TRBV10-3
J: TRBJ2-5
CDR3: CAISGPGLAGGETQYF

V: TRBV20-1
J: TRBJ1-4
CDR3: CSARVPGPYYEKLFF

V: TRBV28
J: TRBJ2-1
CDR3: CASSTRDRADEQFF

V: TRBV27
J: TRBJ1-1
CDR3: CASKRNREAAEAFF

V: TRBV29-1
J: TRBJ1-1
CDR3: CSVEAPSVNTEAFF

V: TRBV6-2/TRBV6-3
J: TRBJ2-3
CDR3: CASRAGTGVGDTQYF

V: TRBV30
J: TRBJ1-2
CDR3: CAWSGRDGYGYTF

V: TRBV13
J: TRBJ1-6
CDR3: CASSLGNPGEDSPLHF

V: TRBV24-1
J: TRBJ2-1
CDR3: CATSDFPTSGSNEQFF

V: TRBV7-2
J: TRBJ2-3
CDR3: CASRPTRSVATVTQYF

V: TRBV20-1
J: TRBJ1-4
CDR3: CSASTTFNEKLFF

V: TRBV28
J: TRBJ1-5
CDR3: CASSPDVGPGPQHF

V: TRBV3-1
J: TRBJ2-2
CDR3: CASSLGRAEAGELFF

V: TRBV20-1
J: TRBJ2-3
CDR3: CSLGANTDTQYF

V: TRBV30
J: TRBJ2-1
CDR3: CAWNSGLAAYNEQFF

V: TRBV6-2/TRBV6-3
J: TRBJ1-2
CDR3: CAGGQGLYGYTF

V: TRBV18
J: TRBJ2-3
CDR3: CASSPRPGVTDTQYF

V: TRBV6-2/TRBV6-3
J: TRBJ2-2
CDR3: CASSSRHSLAAELFF

V: TRBV12-3/TRBV12-4
J: TRBJ2-7
CDR3: CASSSTDRHYEQYF

V: TRBV7-2
J: TRBJ2-7
CDR3: CASSPTYLQGYEQYF

V: TRBV28
J: TRBJ2-3
CDR3: CASSSPSGTSGPPTTDTQYF

V: TRBV7-3
J: TRBJ2-3
CDR3: CASSLTSRLTDTQYF

V: TRBV4-3
J: TRBJ2-5
CDR3: CASSQGTILGRETQYF

V: TRBV6-5
J: TRBJ2-2
CDR3: CASSYQTSGRVGGELFF

V: TRBV28
J: TRBJ2-7
CDR3: CASSPGTYYEQYF